The text below deals with one TCR beta chain. Looked up from germline, CDR1 is SGHVS and CDR2 is FNYEAQ. Deletions cut 10 bases from V and 1 base from J, with 16 bases between. The CDR3 has 14 amino acids. The data originate from a study of blood T cell repertoires in COVID-19. On the study more broadly: Both acute and convalescent COVID-19 samples were obtained from the United States, Italy and Spain. Nucleic acid was either cDNA or gDNA, and it came from T cells, B-cell-depleted T cells, or PBMCs.

The authors' processing: Amplification of reference gene primers provided the estimated nucleated cell counts. This table comes from immunoSEQ multiplex PCR, and its TCRdb copy is limited to in-frame clones, with some not included. V and J calls and clone size are those listed in that table; D and trimming were worked out from the DNA. The data show 50,000 to 65,000 clones, about four fifths seen once. The chain combines TRBV7-6 with TRBJ2-5; the D gene is possibly TRBD2 (5 bases). The sequence was obtained from a human donor in a cohort sampled during active COVID-19. The sequenced sample was peripheral blood. CDR3 protein: CATKPHAGQETQYF. The CDR3 DNA reads as TGTGCCACCAAACCCCACGCGGGCCAAGAGACCCAGTACTTC.